This entry lists 23 T cell receptor beta chains sequenced from one sample in a study of shared clonotypes between healthy human individuals. Data came from immunoSEQ multiplex PCR; TCRdb stores just in-frame clones and leaves some out. The sample records 2 million to 2.5 million clones, 95% being singletons. The sequenced sample consisted of naive CD4+ T cells sorted from blood. The subset was: CD45RA+ positively selected. The receptors here all came from a man between 18 and 35 years old in good health.

The chain recombines TRBV27 with TRBJ2-4; 11 bases fit TRBD1. Germline CDR1 reads MNHEY; CDR2 reads SMNVEV (reference sequence). V lost 4 bases and J lost 7; bases outside the gene matches: 3. The CDR3 is made up of 14 amino acids. CDR3 region: CASSYRDRGNIQYF. As DNA, the CDR3 is TGTGCCAGCAGTTACCGGGACAGGGGGAACATTCAGTACTTC.

In regard to this clone: Other DNA variants within this sample encode the same CDR3. V gene TRBV6-5 combines with J gene TRBJ1-6, with 10 bases matching TRBD1. This CDR3 spans 14 amino acids. The germline CDR1 and CDR2 sequences are MNHEY and SVGAGI. V shed 5 bases, J shed 7 bases, and the junction held 2 bases outside the gene matches. The CDR3 DNA reads TGTGCCAGCAGTCGGGACAGGGGAAATTCACCCCTCCACTTT. Encoded protein: CASSRDRGNSPLHF.

The chain recombines TRBV5-1 with TRBJ1-1, with 7 bases aligning to TRBD1. Germline CDR1 is SGHRS and CDR2 is YFSETQ. V shed 0 bases and J 5 bases; nucleotides not matched to a gene: 7. The CDR3 has 15 residues. The CDR3 DNA follows: TGCGCCAGCAGCTTGGAGCGACAGGGAGGTACTGAAGCTTTCTTT. Protein: CASSLERQGGTEAFF.

This clone was recorded once. The V call is TRBV7-2, the J call TRBJ2-1; D might be TRBD1 (6 bases). The CDR3 is 12 amino acids. The V end lost 7 bases, the J end lost 5 bases, and 9 bases lay between the germline ends. CDR1 and CDR2 from the germline V gene are SGHTA and FQGNSA. As DNA, the CDR3 is TGTGCCAGCAAGGGGGTAAACAATGAGCAGTTCTTC. Residues: CASKGVNNEQFF.

The rearrangement links TRBV7-9 to TRBJ2-2; 13 bases are shared with TRBD2. This CDR3 is 17 amino acids long. Germline CDR1 SEHNR, CDR2 FQNEAQ (reference sequence). After removal of 5 bases from V and 4 bases from J, the junction contained 7 bases not matched to a gene. The DNA of the CDR3 is TGTGCCAGCAGCCCCCGGACTAGCGGGAGTGGCACCGGGGAGCTGTTTTTT. This gives the protein CASSPRTSGSGTGELFF.

As DNA, the CDR3 is TGTGCCAGCTCGCCGTTCGGGCAGGACCGTGGCTACACCTTC. Its protein is CASSPFGQDRGYTF. The V call is TRBV18, the J call TRBJ1-2; D is undetermined. CDR1 and CDR2 (germline): KGHSH, LQKENI. Trimming left V 6 bases short and J 7 bases short, with 18 bases between. CDR3 length: 14 amino acids.

The chain joins TRBV6-1 to TRBJ1-1; possible D gene TRBD1, 5 bases. The CDR3 covers 16 residues. Germline lookup yields CDR1 MNHNS and CDR2 SASEGT. Trimming left V 4 bases short and J 0 bases short, with 15 bases between. The CDR3 spells CASSAPTHRMNTEAFF. The DNA for the CDR3 is TGTGCCAGCAGTGCGCCCACGCACAGGATGAACACTGAAGCTTTCTTT.

The chain is built from TRBV27 and TRBJ2-7; D is unclear. There are 15 residues in the CDR3. Looked up from germline, CDR1 is MNHEY and CDR2 is SMNVEV (reference sequence). V lost 5 bases to trimming and J lost 3 bases, with 17 bases between them. The CDR3, as DNA: TGTGCCAGCAGTCTCTGGGTGGAAACTTACTACGAGCAGTACTTC. Translating gives CASSLWVETYYEQYF.

The gene calls are TRBV6-1 and TRBJ2-7, with no clear D. Germline V gene sequence: CDR1 MNHNS, CDR2 SASEGT. The CDR3 runs to 13 residues. V lost 1 base and J lost 6, with 10 bases in between. The chain's CDR3 is CASSEDSFAEQYF. The CDR3, as DNA: TGTGCCAGCAGTGAAGATTCGTTTGCCGAGCAGTACTTC.

The V and J genes are TRBV6-6 and TRBJ1-4, with D hard to call. V was pared by 10 bases and J by 0 bases, with 3 bases between. Germline V CDR1 and CDR2: MNHNY, SVGAGI (reference sequence). The CDR3 length is 11 residues. In nucleotides, the CDR3 is TGTGCCACTACAACTAATGAAAAACTGTTTTTT. This codes for CATTTNEKLFF.

The chain carries TRBV18 and TRBJ1-3, with 9 bases that match TRBD1. Trimming at V came to 3 bases and at J to 2 bases, leaving 5 bases not matched to a gene. The CDR3 consists of 16 residues. Looked up from germline, CDR1 is KGHSH and CDR2 is LQKENI. CDR3 region: CASSPIDRGTGNTIYF. As DNA, the CDR3 is TGTGCCAGCTCACCCATCGACAGGGGGACTGGAAACACCATATATTTT.

This chain joins TRBV2 and TRBJ2-2; D may be TRBD1 (6 bases). CDR1 is SNHLY, CDR2 FYNNEI, per germline. The CDR3 consists of 13 residues. Trimming shortened V by 9 bases and J by 2 bases, and 10 bases separated the two germline ends. CDR3 sequence reads: CARRDTNTGELFF. CDR3 DNA sequence: TGTGCCAGACGGGACACTAACACCGGGGAGCTGTTTTTT.

A single count supports this clone. This chain joins TRBV7-2 and TRBJ2-7; D remains ambiguous. Per the germline V gene, CDR1 is SGHTA and CDR2 is FQGNSA. CDR3 length equals 13 residues. V lost 3 bases, J lost 6 bases, and 12 bases lay in between. CDR3 DNA: TGTGCCAGCAGCTTGCAACTTGCTGTCGAGCAGTACTTC. This gives the protein CASSLQLAVEQYF.

This chain joins TRBV7-9 and TRBJ1-6, with 9 bases fitting TRBD1. The length of the CDR3 is 15 residues. From germline, CDR1 is SEHNR and CDR2 FQNEAQ (reference sequence). V shed 4 bases, J shed 7 bases, and the junction held 5 bases outside the gene matches. CDR3 amino acids: CASSYPGTGNSPLHF. CDR3 DNA sequence: TGTGCCAGCAGCTACCCCGGGACAGGGAATTCACCCCTCCACTTT.

This chain connects TRBV28 to TRBJ2-7, with a tentative D call TRBD1 (6 bases). V was cut by 2 bases and J by 6 bases, with 32 bases left in between. The length of the CDR3 is 20 residues. Germline V CDR1 and CDR2: MDHEN, SYDVKM. In nucleotides, the CDR3 is TGTGCCAGCAGTTTAGCCCCCGGGACACCTGACATCTCCGGTCGATTCGAGCAGTACTTC. This encodes CASSLAPGTPDISGRFEQYF. Filled out from reference TRBV28 and TRBJ2-7, the complete variable domain reads DVKVTQSSRYLVKRTGEKVFLECVQDMDHENMFWYRQDPGLGLRLIYFSYDVKMKEKGDIPEGYSVSREKKERFSLILESASTNQTSMYLCASSLAPGTPDISGRFEQYFGPGTRLTVT.

V is TRBV7-6 and J is TRBJ1-1; the D is unclear. Trimming left V 5 bases short and J 5 bases short, with 15 bases between. The CDR3 has 14 amino acids. Germline-derived CDR1 and CDR2 are SGHVS and FNYEAQ. The CDR3 reads CASSPGGKGTEAFF. CDR3 nucleotides: TGTGCCAGCAGCCCAGGAGGGAAGGGTACTGAAGCTTTCTTT.

The chain links TRBV27 to TRBJ2-2; 12 bases match TRBD1. V dropped 5 bases and J dropped 4; count of bases not matched to a gene: 5. The V gene's germline CDR1 is MNHEY and CDR2 SMNVEV (reference sequence). This CDR3 spans 16 amino acids. Here the CDR3 reads CASSPGTGGSTGELFF. CDR3 sequence (DNA): TGTGCCAGCAGTCCCGGGACAGGGGGCAGCACCGGGGAGCTGTTTTTT.

V is TRBV5-1 and J is TRBJ2-7; 8 bases line up with TRBD1. The CDR3 length is 13 residues. V lost 4 bases to trimming and J lost 6 bases; unmatched junction nucleotides: 6. CDR1 SGHRS and CDR2 YFSETQ come from the germline V gene. The CDR3 reads CASSPGQAAEQYF. DNA for the CDR3: TGCGCCAGCAGCCCGGGACAGGCGGCCGAGCAGTACTTC.

The chain links TRBV7-2 to TRBJ2-5, with D tentatively TRBD2 (5 bases). V was trimmed by 1 base and J by 8 bases, leaving 17 bases between them. The CDR3 covers 15 residues. Germline values: CDR1 SGHTA, CDR2 FQGNSA. For the CDR3, the DNA is TGTGCCAGCAGCTTAGACTTTAGTCTCACGGGAACCCAGTACTTC. It is translated as CASSLDFSLTGTQYF. The entire variable domain, with the rest obtained from reference TRBV7-2 and TRBJ2-5, is as follows: GAGVSQSPSNKVTEKGKDVELRCDPISGHTALYWYRQSLGQGLEFLIYFQGNSAPDKSGLPSDRFSAERTGGSVSTLTIQRTQQEDSAVYLCASSLDFSLTGTQYFGPGTRLLVL.

The chain couples TRBV5-6 to TRBJ2-6, with D tentatively TRBD1 (5 bases). The CDR3 consists of 16 residues. Trimming shortened V by 1 base and J by 3 bases, and 11 bases separated the two germline ends. CDR1 and CDR2 (germline): SGHDT, YYEEEE. Here the CDR3 reads CASSLRGSRGANVLTF. The CDR3 DNA is TGTGCCAGCAGCTTGAGGGGCAGTCGTGGGGCCAACGTCCTGACTTTC. The full variable domain, its missing parts supplied by reference TRBV5-6 and TRBJ2-6, is DAGVTQSPTHLIKTRGQQVTLRCSPKSGHDTVSWYQQALGQGPQFIFQYYEEEERQRGNFPDRFSGHQFPNYSSELNVNALLLGDSALYLCASSLRGSRGANVLTFGAGSRLTVL.

The chain links TRBV7-9 to TRBJ2-7; the D is unclear. The germline V gene encodes CDR1 SEHNR and CDR2 FQNEAQ (reference sequence). V lost 2 bases to trimming and J lost 2 bases, with 7 bases between them. CDR3 size: 13 residues. The CDR3 DNA reads TGTGCCAGCAGCTTATGGGGTACCTACGAGCAGTACTTC. Translating it yields CASSLWGTYEQYF.

For this clone: Other DNA sequences in this sample translate to the same CDR3. V usage is TRBV18 and J usage is TRBJ1-2; 7 nucleotides match TRBD1. The germline V gene has CDR1 KGHSH and CDR2 LQKENI. This CDR3 has 14 residues. V was clipped by 3 bases and J by 1 base; unmatched bases: 2. This CDR3 reads CASSPGQLNYGYTF. CDR3 nucleotide sequence: TGTGCCAGCTCACCGGGACAGCTTAACTATGGCTACACCTTC.

This chain uses TRBV7-2 with TRBJ2-7; D possibly matches TRBD1 or TRBD2 (6 bases each). V lost 1 base to trimming and J lost 3 bases, with 13 bases between them. This CDR3 has 15 amino acids. The germline CDR1 and CDR2 sequences are SGHTA and FQGNSA. The CDR3 bases are TGTGCCAGCAGCTTAGTGAGGGGGGCCTTCTACGAGCAGTACTTC. Protein: CASSLVRGAFYEQYF. Together with reference TRBV7-2 and TRBJ2-7, the CDR3 gives the full variable domain: GAGVSQSPSNKVTEKGKDVELRCDPISGHTALYWYRQSLGQGLEFLIYFQGNSAPDKSGLPSDRFSAERTGGSVSTLTIQRTQQEDSAVYLCASSLVRGAFYEQYFGPGTRLTVT.